What follows describes a single T cell receptor (beta chain). The antigen it recognizes is unknown. No base quality information exists; no much larger clone differs at one position. The CDR3 measures 14 amino acids from cysteine to phenylalanine. The read is trimmed to its CDR3 DNA, 42 bases read in frame from base 1. The CDR1 and CDR2 encoded by the germline V gene (reference sequence) are SGHNT and YYREEE. V sheds 4 bases and J sheds 3 bases, leaving 12 bases between their ends. The record originates from a study of siplizumab effects on memory and regulatory T cells (dated by TCRdb to about 2019). Regarding the research as a whole: The study looked at the effect of siplizumab, an anti-CD2 antibody, on alloreactive T-cell subsets in allogeneic mixed lymphocyte reactions made from human PBMCs.

Overall study results and their limits: The cumulative frequency of alloreactive sequences that could be traced back to unstimulated CD4+ memory T cells was significantly reduced by siplizumab. About 80-96% of proliferating CD4+ or CD8+ clones could not be given a naive or memory phenotype. Among mappable alloreactive CD4+ clones, the Treg-derived fraction averaged nearly 70% with siplizumab versus about 27% in control reactions. Whether proliferating Tregs from siplizumab cultures actually had suppressive function was not functionally confirmed. Unstimulated naive T cells appeared more diverse than memory T cells, and naive cells seemed to contribute substantially to the alloresponse. Because sequences at frequencies below about 10^-5 were poorly captured, only a minor fraction of alloreactive clones could be mapped back to unstimulated subsets.

In a few donor pairs, further sequencing was done on unstimulated CD8+ naive, CD4+ memory, CD8+ TEMRA, CD4+ naive and CD8+ effector memory subsets. Sorted unstimulated T cells and proliferating T cells recovered from mixed lymphocyte reactions underwent TCRbeta CDR3 sequencing. Fresh whole blood from nine to eleven HLA-typed healthy donors was used to isolate PBMCs. To prepare the library, the immunoSEQ multiplex PCR assay was applied. Some 9.9 x 10^4 TCR templates per sample were assayed by the deep sequencing platform. Genomic DNA extracted from sorted T cells was used for TCRbeta CDR3 sequencing. As for how the authors treated the data: The R programming language was used for clonal analysis of the TCRbeta CDR3 data. Alloreactive CD4+ and CD8+ clones were defined by comparing unstimulated samples with post-reaction CFSE-low samples. Alloreactive CD4+ clones were assigned to regulatory or non-regulatory origin by matching sequences to sorted unstimulated Treg and non-Treg repertoires. The table was pulled from immuneACCESS by TCRdb, which kept in-frame rearrangements only. Such tables lose some clones; where checked, under half of the loss comes from unresolved V genes, and the rest has no known cause. The DNA gave D and trimming, while V, J and clone size come from that table. The sample profile shows over 55,000 clones; less than 85% of them were found once. The ten largest make up 3% to 4% of the sample.

This chain joins TRBV5-4 to TRBJ2-3; TRBD2 could be the D gene, as 5 bases match. The TCR originated in a human donor in good health. Sequencing used memory CD4+ T cells sorted from blood. This specimen's cell subset or site label, interpreted: unstimulated CD4+ memory T cells. The CDR3 here reads CASSVGGRTDTQYF. The DNA sequence reads TGTGCCAGCAGCGTGGGCGGGCGGACAGATACGCAGTATTTT.